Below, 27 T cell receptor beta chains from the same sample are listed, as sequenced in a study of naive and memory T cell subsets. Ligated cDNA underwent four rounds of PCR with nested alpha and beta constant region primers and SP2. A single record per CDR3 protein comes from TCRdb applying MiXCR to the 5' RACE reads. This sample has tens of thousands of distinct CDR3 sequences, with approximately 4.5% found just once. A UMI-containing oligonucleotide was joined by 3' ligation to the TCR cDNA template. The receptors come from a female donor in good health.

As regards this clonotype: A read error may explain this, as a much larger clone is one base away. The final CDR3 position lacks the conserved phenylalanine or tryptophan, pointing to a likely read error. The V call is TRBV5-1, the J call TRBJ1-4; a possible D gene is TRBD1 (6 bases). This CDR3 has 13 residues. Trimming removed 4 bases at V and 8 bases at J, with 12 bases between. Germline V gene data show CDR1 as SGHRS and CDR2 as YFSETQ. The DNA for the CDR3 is TGCGCCAGCAGCGGGGCAGGGGAAGAAAAACTGTTTTCT. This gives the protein CASSGAGEEKLFS.

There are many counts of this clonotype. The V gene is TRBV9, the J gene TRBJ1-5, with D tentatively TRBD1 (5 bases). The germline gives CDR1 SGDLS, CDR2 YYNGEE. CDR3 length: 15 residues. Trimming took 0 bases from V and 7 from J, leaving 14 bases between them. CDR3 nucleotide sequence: TGTGCCAGCAGCGTAGATACAGGAGGAACCCAGCCCCAGCATTTT. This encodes CASSVDTGGTQPQHF.

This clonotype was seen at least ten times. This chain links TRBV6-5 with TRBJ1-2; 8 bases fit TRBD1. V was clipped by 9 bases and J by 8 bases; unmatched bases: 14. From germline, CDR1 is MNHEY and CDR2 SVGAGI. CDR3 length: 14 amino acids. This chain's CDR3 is CASSGTGTGYGYTF. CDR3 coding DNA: TGTGCCAGTTCCGGGACAGGAACAGGTTACGGCTACACCTTC.

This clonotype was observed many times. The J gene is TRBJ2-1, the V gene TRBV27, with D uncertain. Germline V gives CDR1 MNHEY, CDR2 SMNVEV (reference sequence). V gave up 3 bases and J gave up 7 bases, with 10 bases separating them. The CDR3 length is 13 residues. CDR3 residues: CASSFPGPNEQFF. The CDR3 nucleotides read TGTGCCAGCAGTTTTCCGGGCCCTAATGAGCAGTTCTTC.

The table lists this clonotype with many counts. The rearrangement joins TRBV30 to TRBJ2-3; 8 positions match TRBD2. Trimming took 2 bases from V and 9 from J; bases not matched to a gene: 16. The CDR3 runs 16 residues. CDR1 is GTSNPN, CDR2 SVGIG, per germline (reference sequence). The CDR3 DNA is TGTGCCTGGAGTATTGGCGGAGCGGGGGTGGGTTGGACGCAGTATTTT. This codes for CAWSIGGAGVGWTQYF.

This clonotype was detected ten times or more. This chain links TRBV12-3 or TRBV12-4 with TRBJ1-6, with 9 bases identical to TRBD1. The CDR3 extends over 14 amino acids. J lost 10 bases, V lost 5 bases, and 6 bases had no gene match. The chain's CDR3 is CASSINRGQSPLHF. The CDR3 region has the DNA TGTGCCAGCAGTATAAACAGGGGGCAGTCACCCCTCCACTTT.

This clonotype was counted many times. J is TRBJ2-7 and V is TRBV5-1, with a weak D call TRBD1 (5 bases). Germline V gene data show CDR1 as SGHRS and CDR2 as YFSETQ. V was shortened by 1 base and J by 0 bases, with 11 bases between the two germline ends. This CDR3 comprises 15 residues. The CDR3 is CASSLQGAFSYEQYF. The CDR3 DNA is TGCGCCAGCAGCTTGCAAGGGGCCTTCTCCTACGAGCAGTACTTC. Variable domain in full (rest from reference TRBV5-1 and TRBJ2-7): KAGVTQTPRYLIKTRGQQVTLSCSPISGHRSVSWYQQTPGQGLQFLFEYFSETQRNKGNFPGRFSGRQFSNSRSEMNVSTLELGDSALYLCASSLQGAFSYEQYFGPGTRLTVT.

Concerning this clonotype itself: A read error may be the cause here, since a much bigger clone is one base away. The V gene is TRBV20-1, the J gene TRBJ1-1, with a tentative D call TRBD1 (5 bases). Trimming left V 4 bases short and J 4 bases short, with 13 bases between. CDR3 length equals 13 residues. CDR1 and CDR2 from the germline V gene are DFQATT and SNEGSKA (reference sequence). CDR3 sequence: CSATGGTSTEAFF. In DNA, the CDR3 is TGCAGTGCTACCGGGGGGACCAGCACTGAAGCTTTCTTT.

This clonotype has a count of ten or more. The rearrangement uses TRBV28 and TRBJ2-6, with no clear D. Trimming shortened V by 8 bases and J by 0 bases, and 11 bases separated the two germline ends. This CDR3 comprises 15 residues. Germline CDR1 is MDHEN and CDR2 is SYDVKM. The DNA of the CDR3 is TGTGCCAGCCGGGCTTCCCACTCTGGGGCCAACGTCCTGACTTTC. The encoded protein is CASRASHSGANVLTF. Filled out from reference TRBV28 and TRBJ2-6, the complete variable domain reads DVKVTQSSRYLVKRTGEKVFLECVQDMDHENMFWYRQDPGLGLRLIYFSYDVKMKEKGDIPEGYSVSREKKERFSLILESASTNQTSMYLCASRASHSGANVLTFGAGSRLTVL.

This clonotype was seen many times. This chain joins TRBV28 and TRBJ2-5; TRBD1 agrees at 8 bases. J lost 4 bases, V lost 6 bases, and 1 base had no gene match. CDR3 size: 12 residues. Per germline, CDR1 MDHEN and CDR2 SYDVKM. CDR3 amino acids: CASSQGAETQYF. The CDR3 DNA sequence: TGTGCCAGCAGCCAGGGGGCAGAGACCCAGTACTTC.

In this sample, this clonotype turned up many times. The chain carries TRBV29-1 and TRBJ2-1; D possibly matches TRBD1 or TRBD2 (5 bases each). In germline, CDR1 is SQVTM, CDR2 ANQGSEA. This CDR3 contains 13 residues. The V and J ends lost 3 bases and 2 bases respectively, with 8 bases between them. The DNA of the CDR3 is TGCAGCGTTGAGAGGGGAACCTACAATGAGCAGTTCTTC. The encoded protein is CSVERGTYNEQFF.

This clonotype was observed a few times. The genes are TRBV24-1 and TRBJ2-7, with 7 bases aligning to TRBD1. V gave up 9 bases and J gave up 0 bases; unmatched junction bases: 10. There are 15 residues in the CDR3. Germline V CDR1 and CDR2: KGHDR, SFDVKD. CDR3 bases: TGTGCCACCTCTGGAAGGGGACAGAGCTCCTACGAGCAGTACTTC. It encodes CATSGRGQSSYEQYF.

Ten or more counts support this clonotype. DNA of the CDR3: TGTGCCAGCAGCTTCCTGCCTAGTACTAGCGGGAAGTACGAGCAGTACTTC. Translated: CASSFLPSTSGKYEQYF. This chain connects TRBV7-2 to TRBJ2-7, with 10 nucleotides matching TRBD2. From germline, CDR1 is SGHTA and CDR2 FQGNSA. The CDR3 is 17 amino acids. V dropped 3 bases and J dropped 4; count of bases not matched to a gene: 12.

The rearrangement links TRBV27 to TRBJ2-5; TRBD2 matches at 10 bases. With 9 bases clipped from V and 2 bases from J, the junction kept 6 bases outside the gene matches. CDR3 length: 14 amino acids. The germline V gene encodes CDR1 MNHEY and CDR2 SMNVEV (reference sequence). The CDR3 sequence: CASKKAGGQETQYF. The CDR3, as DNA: TGTGCCAGTAAGAAAGCGGGAGGGCAAGAGACCCAGTACTTC.

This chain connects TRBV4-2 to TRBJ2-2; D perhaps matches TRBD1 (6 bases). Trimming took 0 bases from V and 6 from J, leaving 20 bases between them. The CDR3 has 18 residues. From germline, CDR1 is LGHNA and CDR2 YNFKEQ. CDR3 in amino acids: CASSQEGAELQGSGELFF. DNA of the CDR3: TGTGCCAGCAGCCAAGAGGGGGCGGAGCTGCAGGGGTCCGGGGAGCTGTTTTTT.

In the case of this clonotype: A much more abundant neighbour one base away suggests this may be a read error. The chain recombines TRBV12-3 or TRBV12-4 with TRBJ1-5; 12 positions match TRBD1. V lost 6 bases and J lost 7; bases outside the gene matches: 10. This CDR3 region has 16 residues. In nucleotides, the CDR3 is TGTGCCAGCAGATTTTATGGGGGGACAGGGGGCCAGCCCCAGCATTTT. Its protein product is CASRFYGGTGGQPQHF.

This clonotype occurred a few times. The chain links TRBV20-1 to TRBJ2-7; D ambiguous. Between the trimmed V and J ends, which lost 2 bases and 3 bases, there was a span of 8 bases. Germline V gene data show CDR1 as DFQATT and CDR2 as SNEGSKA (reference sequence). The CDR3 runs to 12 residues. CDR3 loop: CSARKVGYEQYF. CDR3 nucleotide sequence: TGCAGTGCTAGAAAGGTCGGCTACGAGCAGTACTTC.

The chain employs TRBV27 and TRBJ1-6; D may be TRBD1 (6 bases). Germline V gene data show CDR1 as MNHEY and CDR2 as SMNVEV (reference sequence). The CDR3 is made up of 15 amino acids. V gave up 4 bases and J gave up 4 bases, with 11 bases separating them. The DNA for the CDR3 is TGTGCCAGCAGTTCCCGGGACATTTATAATTCACCCCTCCACTTT. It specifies CASSSRDIYNSPLHF.

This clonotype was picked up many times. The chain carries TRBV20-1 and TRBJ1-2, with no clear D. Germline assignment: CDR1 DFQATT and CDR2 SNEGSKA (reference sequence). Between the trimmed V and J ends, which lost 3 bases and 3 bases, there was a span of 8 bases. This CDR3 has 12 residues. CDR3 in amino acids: CSARRVDYGYTF. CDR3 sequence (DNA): TGCAGTGCTAGGCGGGTAGACTATGGCTACACCTTC.

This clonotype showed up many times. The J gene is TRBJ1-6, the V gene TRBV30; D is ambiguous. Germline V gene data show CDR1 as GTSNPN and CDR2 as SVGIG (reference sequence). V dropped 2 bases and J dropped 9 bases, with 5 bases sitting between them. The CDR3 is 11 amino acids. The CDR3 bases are TGTGCCTGGAGTTCCGTTTCACCCCTCCACTTT. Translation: CAWSSVSPLHF.

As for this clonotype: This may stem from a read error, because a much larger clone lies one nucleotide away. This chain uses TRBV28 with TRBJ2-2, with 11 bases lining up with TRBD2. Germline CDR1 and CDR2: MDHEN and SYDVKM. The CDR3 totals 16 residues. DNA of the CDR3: TGTGCCACCCGGACTAGCGGGCTTGCGAACACCTGGGAGCTGTTTTTT. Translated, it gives CATRTSGLANTWELFF.

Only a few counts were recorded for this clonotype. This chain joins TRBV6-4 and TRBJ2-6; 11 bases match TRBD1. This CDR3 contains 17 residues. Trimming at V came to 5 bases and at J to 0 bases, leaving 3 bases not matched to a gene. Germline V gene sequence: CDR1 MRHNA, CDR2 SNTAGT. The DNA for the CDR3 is TGTGCCAGCAGTCCCGGGACAGGGGGCTCTGGGGCCAACGTCCTGACTTTC. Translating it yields CASSPGTGGSGANVLTF.

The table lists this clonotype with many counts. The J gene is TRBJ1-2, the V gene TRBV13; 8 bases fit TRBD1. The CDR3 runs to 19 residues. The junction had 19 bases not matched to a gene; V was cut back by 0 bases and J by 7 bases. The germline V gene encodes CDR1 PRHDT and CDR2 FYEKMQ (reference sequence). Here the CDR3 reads CASSLGAGTGGLRGAGYTF. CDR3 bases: TGTGCCAGCAGCTTAGGGGCGGGGACAGGAGGTCTTCGCGGGGCTGGCTACACCTTC.

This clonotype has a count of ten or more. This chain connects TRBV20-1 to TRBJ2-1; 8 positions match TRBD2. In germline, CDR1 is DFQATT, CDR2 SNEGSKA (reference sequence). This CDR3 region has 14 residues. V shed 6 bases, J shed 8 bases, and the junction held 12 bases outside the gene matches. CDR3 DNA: TGCAGTGCAAGTATTTCCGGGACTAGACATGAGCAGTTCTTC. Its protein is CSASISGTRHEQFF.

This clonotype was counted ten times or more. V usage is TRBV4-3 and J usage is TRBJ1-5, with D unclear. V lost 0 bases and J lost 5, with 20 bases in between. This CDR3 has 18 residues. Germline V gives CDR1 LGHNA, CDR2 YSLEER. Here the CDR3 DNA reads TGCGCCAGCAGCCAAGATCGGAGCTGGTTAGGGTCCGATCAGCCCCAGCATTTT. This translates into CASSQDRSWLGSDQPQHF.

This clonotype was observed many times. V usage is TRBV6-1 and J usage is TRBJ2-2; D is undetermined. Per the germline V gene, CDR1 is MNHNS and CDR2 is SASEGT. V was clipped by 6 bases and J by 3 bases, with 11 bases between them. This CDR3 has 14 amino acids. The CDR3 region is CASREKRYTGELFF. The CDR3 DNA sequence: TGTGCCAGCAGAGAGAAAAGATACACCGGGGAGCTGTTTTTT.

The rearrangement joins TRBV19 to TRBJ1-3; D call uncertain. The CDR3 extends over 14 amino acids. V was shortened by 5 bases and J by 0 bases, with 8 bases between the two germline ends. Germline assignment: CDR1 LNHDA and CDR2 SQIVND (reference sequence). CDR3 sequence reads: CASSSGSSGNTIYF. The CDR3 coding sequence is TGTGCCAGTAGTTCCGGGAGCTCTGGAAACACCATATATTTT.